The sample holds many counts of the clone carrying this T cell receptor beta chain. Antigen: not known. Germline values: CDR1 MNHEY, CDR2 SMNVEV (reference sequence). V shed 3 bases and J shed 8 bases, with 7 bases lying between them. This CDR3 comprises 12 residues. The data are from a study of early stage breast cancer tumors. Overall study findings and caveats: Compared with adjacent normal breast, tumors showed approximately 2.5-fold denser, more clonal T cells. Functional markers like CD4, CD8 and FOXP3 were missed in bulk sequencing.

Repertoires were generated with immunoSEQ multiplex PCR, while TCRdb's copy carries only in-frame clones and drops some. The profile shows around 60,000 clones, over 60% of them singletons. Material for sequencing was blood. This clonotype originated in a person in their twenties or thirties with breast cancer. The chain employs TRBV27 and TRBJ2-2, with D unclear. CDR3 in DNA: TGTGCCAGCAGTTTTCTACGGGGGGAGCTGTTTTTT. This codes for CASSFLRGELFF.